The 15 T cell receptor beta chains in this list originate from one sample, sequenced in a study of T cell changes during pregnancy in multiple sclerosis. The method was immunoSEQ multiplex PCR; TCRdb's version includes in-frame clones alone and lacks a portion of them. The table includes roughly 66,000 clones, around 92% detected once. The material was peripheral blood, obtained in the first trimester of pregnancy. The receptors were gathered from a female donor with multiple sclerosis, enrolled in a pregnancy study.

The J gene is TRBJ2-2, the V gene TRBV7-6; TRBD1 matches at 9 bases. The CDR3 covers 14 residues. V dropped 10 bases and J dropped 1; count of bases not matched to a gene: 4. Germline V gene lookup returns CDR1 SGHVS and CDR2 FNYEAQ. The CDR3 nucleotides are TGTGCCACAAACAGGGGGCAGAACACCGGGGAGCTGTTTTTT. Translated, it gives CATNRGQNTGELFF.

The V and J genes are TRBV6-1 and TRBJ2-7, with 7 bases lining up with TRBD2. From germline, CDR1 is MNHNS and CDR2 SASEGT. This CDR3 is built from 15 residues. The V gene end was trimmed by 1 base and the J gene end by 3 bases; junction bases not matched to a gene: 6. CDR3 DNA sequence: TGTGCCAGCAGTGAAGTGGCTAGCGGCCTCTACGAGCAGTACTTC. Translation gives CASSEVASGLYEQYF.

J is TRBJ1-1 and V is TRBV6-5; D is unclear. The germline gives CDR1 MNHEY, CDR2 SVGAGI. The CDR3 length is 13 residues. Trimming took 5 bases from V and 5 from J, leaving 12 bases between them. CDR3 sequence: CASSPGLGTEAFF. The CDR3 nucleotides are TGTGCCAGCAGTCCAGGCTTAGGTACTGAAGCTTTCTTT.

The chain is built from TRBV2 and TRBJ2-7; D gene unclear. The germline V gene has CDR1 SNHLY and CDR2 FYNNEI. The CDR3 is made up of 12 amino acids. V was trimmed by 5 bases and J by 3 bases, leaving 8 bases between them. In nucleotides, the CDR3 is TGTGCCAGCAGTATCAACTACTACGAGCAGTACTTC. Amino acids: CASSINYYEQYF.

This chain uses TRBV19 with TRBJ2-1, with 14 bases aligning to TRBD2. J was trimmed by 8 bases and V by 4 bases; bases with no gene match: 13. Germline values: CDR1 LNHDA, CDR2 SQIVND (reference sequence). The CDR3 has 18 residues. The CDR3 spells CASSKIPGTSGSKDEQFF. CDR3 in DNA: TGTGCCAGTAGTAAGATACCCGGGACTAGCGGGAGCAAGGATGAGCAGTTCTTC.

The chain couples TRBV18 to TRBJ2-1; the match to TRBD2 covers 14 bases. The CDR3 has 16 amino acids. J gave up 6 bases and V 2 bases, and 3 bases lay outside the gene matches. Germline V gene sequence: CDR1 KGHSH, CDR2 LQKENI. CDR3 amino acids: CASSPNGLAGGNEQFF. The CDR3 region has the DNA TGTGCCAGCTCACCAAACGGACTAGCGGGAGGCAATGAGCAGTTCTTC.

The rearrangement links TRBV5-1 to TRBJ2-3, with D perhaps TRBD2 (7 bases). CDR1 is SGHRS and CDR2 is YFSETQ in the germline V gene. Trimming removed 0 bases from V and 2 bases from J, with 10 bases in between. The CDR3 covers 15 residues. Here the CDR3 DNA reads TGCGCCAGCAGCTTGGTAGGGGGGGCCACAGATACGCAGTATTTT. This gives the protein CASSLVGGATDTQYF.

The V and J genes are TRBV5-6 and TRBJ1-4, with D possibly TRBD1 on 5 matching bases. The CDR3 runs to 16 residues. The germline V and J ends were trimmed by 3 bases and 0 bases, with 12 bases remaining between them. Germline V gene data show CDR1 as SGHDT and CDR2 as YYEEEE. CDR3 coding DNA: TGTGCCAGCAGCTCCCGACAGCTTGCAACTAATGAAAAACTGTTTTTT. It translates to CASSSRQLATNEKLFF.

The rearrangement uses TRBV19 and TRBJ2-7, with TRBD1 matching over 7 bases. Germline trimming cut 5 bases from V and 0 bases from J; bases unmatched to any gene: 7. The CDR3 is 15 amino acids. Germline lookup yields CDR1 LNHDA and CDR2 SQIVND (reference sequence). The CDR3 bases are TGTGCCAGTAGTCACAATACAGGGGTCTCCTACGAGCAGTACTTC. Amino acids: CASSHNTGVSYEQYF.

The DNA for the CDR3 is TGTGCCAGCTCACCAGGACTAGCGGGAGACTACAATGAGCAGTTCTTC. Its protein is CASSPGLAGDYNEQFF. The rearrangement joins TRBV18 to TRBJ2-1; the match to TRBD2 covers 13 bases. Germline lookup yields CDR1 KGHSH and CDR2 LQKENI. The V and J ends lost 2 bases and 3 bases, in that order; junction bases with no gene match: 1. CDR3 length: 16 amino acids.

The chain recombines TRBV11-3 with TRBJ2-1; 9 bases agree with TRBD1. CDR1 and CDR2 (germline): SGHNT, YENEEA. The CDR3 runs 17 residues. V was clipped by 2 bases and J by 2 bases; unmatched bases: 7. CDR3 in amino acids: CASSLNTGTGPYNEQFF. As DNA, the CDR3 is TGTGCCAGCAGCTTAAACACCGGGACAGGGCCCTACAATGAGCAGTTCTTC. The entire variable domain, with the rest obtained from reference TRBV11-3 and TRBJ2-1, is as follows: EAGVVQSPRYKIIEKKQPVAFWCNPISGHNTLYWYLQNLGQGPELLIRYENEEAVDDSQLPKDRFSAERLKGVDSTLKIQPAELGDSAVYLCASSLNTGTGPYNEQFFGPGTRLTVL.

The CDR3 DNA sequence: TGTGCCAGCAGCTCCAGGACAGGGGGCGAGCAGTTCTTC. Translating it yields CASSSRTGGEQFF. The chain joins TRBV11-1 to TRBJ2-1, with 11 bases lining up with TRBD1. Germline V CDR1 and CDR2: SGHAT, FQDESV (reference sequence). The CDR3 runs to 13 residues. With 4 bases clipped from V and 10 bases from J, the junction kept 3 bases outside the gene matches.

The chain employs TRBV12-5 and TRBJ2-5; TRBD2 agrees at 9 bases. Germline trimming cut 7 bases from V and 2 bases from J; bases unmatched to any gene: 8. The CDR3 extends over 15 amino acids. Looked up from germline, CDR1 is LGHNT and CDR2 is FRNRAP. The CDR3 sequence: CASARSGRGQETQYF. DNA of the CDR3: TGTGCTAGTGCCCGTAGCGGGAGAGGTCAAGAGACCCAGTACTTC. The variable domain in full, completed from reference TRBV12-5 and TRBJ2-5, reads DARVTQTPRHKVTEMGQEVTMRCQPILGHNTVFWYRQTMMQGLELLAYFRNRAPLDDSGMPKDRFSAEMPDATLATLKIQPSEPRDSAVYFCASARSGRGQETQYFGPGTRLLVL.

The chain joins TRBV5-5 to TRBJ1-5, with D possibly being TRBD1 (5 bases). In germline, CDR1 is SGHKS, CDR2 YYEKEE (reference sequence). The V gene lost 4 bases and the J gene lost 7 bases, with 15 bases spanning the gap. CDR3 length equals 14 residues. CDR3 amino acids: CASSPGEGRQPQHF. CDR3 in DNA: TGTGCCAGCAGCCCGGGAGAGGGGAGACAGCCCCAGCATTTT.

V usage is TRBV18 and J usage is TRBJ1-4, with a possible D match to TRBD1 (6 bases). V was trimmed by 1 base and J by 4 bases, leaving 10 bases between them. The CDR3 consists of 15 residues. Germline V gene lookup returns CDR1 KGHSH and CDR2 LQKENI. CDR3 bases: TGTGCCAGCTCACCACGCCGGGACAATAATGAAAAACTGTTTTTT. This encodes CASSPRRDNNEKLFF. Filled out from reference TRBV18 and TRBJ1-4, the complete variable domain reads NAGVMQNPRHLVRRRGQEARLRCSPMKGHSHVYWYRQLPEEGLKFMVYLQKENIIDESGMPKERFSAEFPKEGPSILRIQQVVRGDSAAYFCASSPRRDNNEKLFFGSGTQLSVL.